This TCR beta chain derives from a study of graft-versus-host responses after intestinal transplantation. Regarding the study as a whole: Those patients showing graft-donor T cell macrochimerism displayed high graft-versus-host to host-versus-graft clonal ratios in allografts. Researchers found GvH clones in recipient marrow, and some showed up first in ileum or blood.

In the case of this clone: The target antigen is unknown.

Trimming stripped 0 bases from V and 1 base from J, with 13 bases between. This CDR3 is 16 amino acids long. Germline loops: CDR1 SGHAT, CDR2 FQNNGV. Libraries were prepared by immunoSEQ multiplex PCR; TCRdb keeps only in-frame clonotypes and omits some of them. The table includes approximately 85,000 clones, roughly 90% detected once. The origin of this receptor is a human donor who was the organ donor for an intestinal transplant. This chain connects TRBV11-2 to TRBJ2-7; D is perhaps TRBD2 (6 bases). The specimen comprised unstimulated CD8+ T cells sorted from spleen or lymph node cells, sampled before transplant. The CDR3 loop is CASSLDGGVESYEQYF. The CDR3 region has the DNA TGTGCCAGCAGCTTAGACGGAGGGGTCGAATCCTACGAGCAGTACTTC.